This passage covers 5 T cell receptor beta chains from one sample sequenced in a study of tissue T cells after allogeneic stem cell transplantation. As for time point: mouse harvest day 14 after allogeneic transplant. Each mouse received 10^7 T-cell-depleted marrow cells plus 10^6 splenic CD5+ T cells by tail vein. Some clones are missing from TCRdb's copy, which holds only in-frame ones; the method was immunoSEQ multiplex PCR. The sample has about 3,000 clones, around 46% seen once. Material: gut tissue. The receptors were sampled from a female BALB/c mouse given C57BL/6 T cells with graft-versus-host disease after an allogeneic hematopoietic cell transplant.

With regard to this clone: Mouse gene names and germline throughout. The read ends 1 residue before the CDR3 terminus; that terminus is restored from the germline J gene. The V and J genes are TRBV16 and TRBJ2-3; D gene uncertain. Germline V gene sequence: CDR1 SGHSA, CDR2 FRNQAP. Trimming pared 2 bases from V and 0 bases from J, leaving 6 bases between. The CDR3 has 14 amino acids. The CDR3 bases that were read are TGTGCAAGCAGCTTAACATCTAGTGCAGAAACGCTGTAT. Translating gives CASSLTSSAETLY. The CDR3 in its entirety is CASSLTSSAETLYF.

This clone has only a few counts. Mouse names are used for the genes. The CDR3 end lies 1 residue beyond the end of the read and is filled in from the germline J gene. V and J are TRBV31 and TRBJ2-1, with D maybe TRBD1 (6 bases). The CDR3 spans 13 residues. Germline V gives CDR1 GKSSPN, CDR2 SITVG. The V and J ends lost 2 bases and 2 bases respectively, with 7 bases between them. CDR3 loop: CAWSYRDYAEQFF. The part of the CDR3 DNA that was read is TGTGCCTGGAGTTACAGGGACTATGCTGAGCAGTTC.

Details on this clone: Gene names are the mouse ones. The read ends 1 residue early relative to the CDR3; the germline J gene fills the gap. The rearrangement uses TRBV26 and TRBJ2-2, with no clear D. Trimming took off 6 bases at V and 1 base at J, with 3 bases between the two ends. Germline V CDR1 and CDR2: KGHPV, FQNQEV (reference sequence). The CDR3 covers 12 residues. CDR3: CASSLNTGQLYF. The sequenced CDR3 bases are TGTGCCAGCAGCCTAAACACCGGGCAGCTCTAC.

Comments on this clone: The gene symbols are mouse symbols. The read halts 1 residue ahead of the CDR3 end, with the missing end drawn from the germline J gene. The chain uses TRBV26 and TRBJ2-7, with a weak D call TRBD2 (7 bases). CDR1 is KGHPV, CDR2 FQNQEV, per germline (reference sequence). CDR3 length: 14 residues. The V end was cut by 5 bases, the J end by 2 bases, with 13 bases between. Partial CDR3 DNA: TGTGCCAGCAGTGGGGTGGGGGGCGCCTATGAACAGTAC. It encodes CASSGVGGAYEQY. Given in full, the CDR3 is CASSGVGGAYEQYF.

Points on this clone: Gene names refer to mouse genes. The read ends 1 residue early relative to the CDR3; the germline J gene fills the gap. V is TRBV26 and J is TRBJ2-7, with 10 bases fitting TRBD2. Losses at the gene ends were 4 bases for V and 2 bases for J; bases not matched to a gene: 2. CDR1 KGHPV and CDR2 FQNQEV come from the germline V gene (reference sequence). The CDR3 spans 14 residues. This chain's CDR3 is CASSRDWGAYEQYF. The part of the CDR3 DNA that was read is TGTGCCAGCAGTCGAGACTGGGGGGCCTATGAACAGTAC.